This T cell receptor beta chain is from a study of memory CD4+ T cells and cytomegalovirus serostatus. This clone was counted between two and nine times. Germline assignment: CDR1 SGDLS and CDR2 YYNGEE. Trimming stripped 10 bases from V and 7 bases from J, with 11 bases between. The CDR3 length is 10 residues. The sort gate was single viable CD3+CD4+CD8-CD45RO+ cells for memory CD4+ T cells. The method was immunoSEQ multiplex PCR; TCRdb's version includes in-frame clones alone and lacks a portion of them. This sample has about 50,000 clones, with 60% to 85% found just once. The receptor's source is an adult in good health and CMV-seronegative. The genes are TRBV9 and TRBJ1-1, with D possibly being TRBD1 (5 bases). The sequenced sample was memory CD4+ T cells from blood. This CDR3 is CAPLQVEAFF. Written as DNA, the CDR3 is TGTGCCCCTCTACAGGTTGAAGCTTTCTTT.